This T cell receptor (beta chain) derives from a study of cytomegalovirus exposure and HLA in healthy donors. About the research overall: The study placed 70% to 90% of its approximately 400 genotyped donors in the Caucasian-associated ancestry cluster.

Primers: 60 Vbeta forward and 13 Jbeta reverse. The table came from immunoSEQ multiplex PCR; TCRdb's copy has only in-frame clones and leaves some out. The repertoire holds hundreds of thousands of clones, with around four fifths as singletons. Per germline, CDR1 SGHVS and CDR2 FQNEAQ. CDR3 length: 14 residues. About this clone itself: At one end, the junction sequence differs from germline, possibly due to a read error.

The chain is built from TRBV7-8 and TRBJ2-7; D perhaps matches TRBD1 (6 bases). This TCR came from a boy younger than 10 in good health and CMV-seronegative. The sequenced sample was PBMCs. The chain's CDR3 is CASSLEASVTGYDF. The CDR3 DNA sequence: TGTGCCAGCAGCTTAGAGGCAAGTGTAACAGGGTACGACTTC. The variable domain in full, completed from reference TRBV7-8 and TRBJ2-7, reads GAGVSQSPRYKVAKRGQDVALRCDPISGHVSLFWYQQALGQGPEFLTYFQNEAQLDKSGLPSDRFFAERPEGSVSTLKIQRTQQEDSAVYLCASSLEASVTGYDFGPGTRLTVT.